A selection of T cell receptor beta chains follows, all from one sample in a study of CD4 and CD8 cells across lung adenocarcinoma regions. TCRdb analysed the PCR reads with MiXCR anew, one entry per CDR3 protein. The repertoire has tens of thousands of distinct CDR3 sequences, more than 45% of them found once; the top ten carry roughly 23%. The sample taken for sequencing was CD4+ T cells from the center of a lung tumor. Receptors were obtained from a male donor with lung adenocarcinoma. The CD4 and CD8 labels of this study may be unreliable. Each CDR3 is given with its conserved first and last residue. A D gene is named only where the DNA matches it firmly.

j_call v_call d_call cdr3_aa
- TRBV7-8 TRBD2 CASSFLAGKVDNEQYF
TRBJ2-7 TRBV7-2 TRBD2 CASSGGRGSYEQYF
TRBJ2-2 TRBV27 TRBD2 CASSLVGGGMHGELFF
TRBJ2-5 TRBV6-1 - CAGIRRRSGETQYF
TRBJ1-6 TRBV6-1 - CASRGGGPQYNSPLHF
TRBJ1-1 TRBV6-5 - CASSYDRTAEAFF
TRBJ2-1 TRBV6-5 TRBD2 CASSFWTSGDSYNEQFF
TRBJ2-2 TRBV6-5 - CASRLQSGSPETLFF
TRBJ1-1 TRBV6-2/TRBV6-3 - CASREETANTEAFF
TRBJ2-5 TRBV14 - CASSQVRLRQETQYF
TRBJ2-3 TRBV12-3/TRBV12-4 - CASSLNTGSTDTQYF
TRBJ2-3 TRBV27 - CASRGTGTKNIQYF
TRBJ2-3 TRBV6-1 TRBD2 CASTRQTSGGLPDTQYF
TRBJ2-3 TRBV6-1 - CRSTGLGAKDTQYF
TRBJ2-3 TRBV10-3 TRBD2 CAGSGAGGPDTQYF
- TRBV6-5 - CASSYSIPGETQYF
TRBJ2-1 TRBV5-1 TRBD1 CASSVGQGAGDEQFF
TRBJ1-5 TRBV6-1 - CASSDGGFNQPQHF